The rows below give T cell receptor beta chains drawn from one sample of a study of shared clonotypes between healthy human individuals. TCRdb's copy holds only in-frame clones and misses some; the assay was immunoSEQ multiplex PCR. This table has millions of clones, just over 90% appearing once. Sequenced sample: naive CD4+ T cells sorted from blood. Receptors originate from a man in his late teens or twenties in good health. The CDR3 runs from the conserved cysteine through the conserved F or W. A D gene is named only where the DNA matches it firmly. Part of the rows lack a size; the others show once, few, many or a class for expanded clones.

TRBV28,.,TRBD1,TRBJ2-2,CASSLQRGQPGTGELFF,TGTGCCAGCAGTTTACAAAGGGGACAGCCGGGGACCGGGGAGCTGTTTTTT
TRBV9,.,TRBD2,TRBJ2-7,CASSPWGLMGGDEQYF,TGTGCCAGCAGCCCCTGGGGACTCATGGGAGGGGACGAGCAGTACTTC
TRBV5-6,.,.,TRBJ2-5,CASSLAGTRGTQYF,TGTGCCAGCAGCTTGGCCGGAACTCGGGGGACCCAGTACTTC
TRBV5-1,.,.,TRBJ2-7,CASSLGHTWDEQYF,TGCGCCAGCAGCTTGGGACATACGTGGGACGAGCAGTACTTC
TRBV18,.,.,TRBJ2-1,CASSPQGAGSYNEQFF,TGTGCCAGCTCACCACAGGGGGCGGGATCCTACAATGAGCAGTTCTTC
TRBV11-2,.,TRBD1,TRBJ1-2,CASSSNPGQGFGYTF,TGTGCCAGCAGCTCCAACCCGGGACAGGGGTTTGGCTACACCTTC
TRBV28,.,TRBD1,TRBJ1-2,CASSSGQGFRYGYTF,TGTGCCAGCAGCTCCGGACAGGGGTTTCGTTATGGCTACACCTTC
TRBV6-1,.,.,TRBJ2-6,CASNLAGANVLTF,TGTGCCAGCAACCTAGCGGGGGCCAACGTCCTGACTTTC
TRBV27,.,.,TRBJ2-3,CASSLYQGPDTQYF,TGTGCCAGCAGTTTATATCAGGGGCCAGATACGCAGTATTTT
TRBV5-8,.,TRBD1,TRBJ1-2,CASSQGQGAFGYTF,TGTGCCAGCAGCCAAGGACAGGGGGCCTTTGGCTACACCTTC
TRBV30,.,.,TRBJ1-2,CAWSRIINYGYTF,TGTGCCTGGAGTAGAATCATCAACTATGGCTACACCTTC
TRBV6-6,.,TRBD1,TRBJ1-6,CASSYDRAEYNSPLHF,TGTGCCAGCAGTTACGACAGGGCCGAGTATAATTCACCCCTCCACTTT
TRBV10-1,.,.,TRBJ1-1,CASSVGTVNTEAFF,TGCGCCAGCAGTGTTGGGACGGTGAACACTGAAGCTTTCTTT
TRBV9,.,TRBD2,TRBJ2-1,CASSGLADSYNEQFF,TGTGCCAGCAGCGGACTAGCGGACTCCTACAATGAGCAGTTCTTC
TRBV7-2,.,.,TRBJ2-7,CASSLGPSYEQYF,TGTGCCAGCAGCTTGGGGCCTAGCTACGAGCAGTACTTC
TRBV11-2,.,.,TRBJ2-7,CASSLDPLKSYEQYF,TGTGCCAGCAGCTTAGATCCCTTGAAATCCTACGAGCAGTACTTC
TRBV5-8,.,.,TRBJ1-1,CASSLEVRRNTEAFF,TGTGCCAGCAGCTTGGAAGTACGGCGGAACACTGAAGCTTTCTTT
TRBV7-9,.,TRBD2,TRBJ2-5,CASSLRTSGSGETQYF,TGTGCCAGCAGCTTAAGGACTAGCGGGAGTGGAGAGACCCAGTACTTC
TRBV7-8,.,.,TRBJ1-6,CASSLGGGFPDSPLHF,TGTGCCAGCAGCTTAGGGGGCGGGTTTCCTGATTCACCCCTCCACTTT
TRBV5-1,.,.,TRBJ2-7,CASSLVEAGEQYF,TGCGCCAGCAGCTTGGTGGAGGCGGGCGAGCAGTACTTC
TRBV5-1,.,TRBD2,TRBJ2-1,CASTPGGTSGFNEQFF,TGCGCCAGCACCCCTGGGGGGACTAGCGGATTCAATGAGCAGTTCTTC
TRBV6-5,.,.,TRBJ1-2,CASSDGSLYYGYTF,TGTGCCAGCAGCGACGGGTCCCTATACTATGGCTACACCTTC
TRBV5-6,.,TRBD2,TRBJ2-7,CASSLGGSSHEQYF,TGTGCCAGCAGCTTGGGCGGGAGTAGCCACGAGCAGTACTTC
TRBV5-6,.,.,TRBJ1-3,CASSLVDRGGNTIYF,TGTGCCAGCAGCTTGGTGGACAGAGGGGGAAACACCATATATTTT
TRBV4-1,.,TRBD1,TRBJ1-6,CASSQNTDRANSPLHF,TGCGCCAGCAGCCAAAATACGGACAGGGCTAATTCACCCCTCCACTTT
TRBV9,.,.,TRBJ2-2,CASSVDPAGDGELFF,TGTGCCAGCAGCGTAGATCCAGCGGGCGACGGGGAGCTGTTTTTT
TRBV5-8,.,TRBD1,TRBJ1-1,CASASFGTGQYLFF,TGTGCCAGCGCCTCATTCGGGACAGGACAGTACCTCTTCTTT
TRBV25-1,.,TRBD1,TRBJ1-5,CASSGTGSAQPQHF,TGTGCCAGCAGCGGGACAGGGAGTGCTCAGCCCCAGCATTTT
TRBV15,once,.,TRBJ2-5,CATSTHAETQYF,TGTGCCACCAGCACCCACGCGGAGACCCAGTACTTC
TRBV10-1,.,.,TRBJ2-7,CASSRSSYEQYF,TGCGCCAGTTCCCGGAGCTCCTACGAGCAGTACTTC
TRBV5-8,.,.,TRBJ1-1,CASSYLGGNTEAFF,TGTGCCAGCAGCTACTTGGGTGGGAACACTGAAGCTTTCTTT
TRBV2,.,TRBD1,TRBJ1-1,CASSKDREVEAFF,TGTGCCAGCAGTAAGGACAGGGAAGTTGAAGCTTTCTTT
TRBV7-2,once,TRBD1,TRBJ2-6,CASSLVVQGVAGANVLTF,TGTGCCAGCAGCTTAGTCGTGCAGGGGGTGGCTGGGGCCAACGTCCTGACTTTC
TRBV11-2,.,.,TRBJ2-3,CASSLSSRDTQYF,TGTGCCAGCAGCTTAAGTAGCAGAGATACGCAGTATTTT
TRBV6-1,once,.,TRBJ2-5,CASSVLQGVGETQYF,TGTGCCAGCAGTGTCCTCCAGGGTGTGGGCGAGACCCAGTACTTC
TRBV5-4,.,.,TRBJ2-7,CASSLALSYEQYF,TGTGCCAGCAGCTTGGCACTCTCCTACGAGCAGTACTTC
TRBV6-5,.,.,TRBJ1-2,CASSYLTGTSYRGYTF,TGTGCCAGCAGTTATTTAACCGGGACCTCTTATCGGGGCTACACCTTC
TRBV18,.,.,TRBJ2-1,CASSPPFSSISYNEQFF,TGTGCCAGCTCACCACCGTTTAGCTCGATTTCCTACAATGAGCAGTTCTTC
TRBV14,.,TRBD2,TRBJ2-3,CASSRSTPTSGVTDTQYF,TGTGCCAGCAGTCGATCCACCCCAACTAGCGGGGTCACAGATACGCAGTATTTT
TRBV4-1,.,TRBD1,TRBJ1-3,CASSLEGAGGGPKGNTIYF,TGCGCCAGCAGCCTCGAAGGGGCAGGGGGCGGCCCCAAAGGAAACACCATATATTTT
TRBV30,.,TRBD1,TRBJ1-1,CAWNSPARTGRTEAFF,TGTGCCTGGAATAGCCCGGCTAGGACAGGTAGAACTGAAGCTTTCTTT
TRBV5-8,once,.,TRBJ2-3,CASSGGTLGTDTQYF,TGTGCCAGCAGCGGAGGGACCCTTGGCACAGATACGCAGTATTTT
TRBV5-5,.,TRBD1,TRBJ2-7,CASSSGTGYEQYF,TGTGCCAGCAGTTCCGGGACAGGGTACGAGCAGTACTTC
TRBV7-9,.,.,TRBJ1-1,CASSPRQALMNTEAFF,TGTGCCAGCAGCCCTCGACAGGCCCTGATGAACACTGAAGCTTTCTTT
TRBV6-1,.,TRBD1,TRBJ1-6,CASSEATGSYNSPLHF,TGTGCCAGCAGTGAAGCGACAGGGTCCTATAATTCACCCCTCCACTTT
TRBV7-7,.,.,TRBJ2-2,CASSPGGAGELFF,TGTGCTAGCAGCCCCGGGGGAGCCGGGGAGCTGTTTTTT